This T cell receptor beta chain was retrieved from a study of T-cell reconstitution after alpha-beta-depleted transplantation in children (dated by TCRdb to between 2015 and 2016). For the study in its entirety: Using TCR repertoire profiling, the study followed T-cell immune reconstitution in a quantitative way in children after TCRalphabeta/CD19-depleted allogeneic hematopoietic cell transplantation.

This clonotype was picked up a small number of times. Which antigen it targets is not known. No base quality values were provided; no much bigger clone lies one nucleotide off. Study-wide conclusions, independent of this receptor: Over subsequent months, a decline in hyperexpanded clone frequencies was noted, and after one year, T-cell counts and TCRbeta diversity were mostly ascribed to newly produced T cells. About two months after transplant, the apparently early recovery of alphabetaT-cell counts reportedly depended on just several hundred clones that had expanded rapidly and came from non-depleted graft cells. The high TCRbeta diversity at day 60 in some patients was ascribed to recipient T cells and intrathymic progenitors that had survived conditioning.

The treatment or condition label here, explained by the study, means: allogeneic hematopoietic cell transplantation with graft depleted of TCRalphabeta T cells and CD19 B cells. The children who served as transplant recipients had been given grafts of TCRalphabeta/CD19-depleted allogeneic hematopoietic cells. The germline V gene (reference sequence) provides CDR1 LNHNV and CDR2 YYDKDF. From the cysteine through the phenylalanine, the CDR3 covers 16 amino acids. Here the CDR3 DNA is all that survives: 48 bases in frame from base 1. V is cut by 1 base and J by 3 bases, and the space between the germline ends is 15 bases. The library was generated by PCR. Sequencing instrument: Illumina HiSeq 2500. Molecular barcoding was employed in the preparation of TCR libraries, with unique molecular identifiers being used to normalize TCRbeta repertoire quantification. TCRdb reanalyzed the raw reads on its own, using fastp at Q25 for trimming and MiXCR for clone calling, and kept in-frame beta chains. Rows matching on CDR3 protein sequence are summarized as one entry with the most common DNA and genes. The sample table contains roughly 420,000 distinct CDR3 sequences; only one count was recorded for around 15% of them. Of the sample, under 30% falls within the top ten clones.

The sequence was obtained from a boy younger than two who had a stem cell transplant for Wiskott-Aldrich syndrome, so the T cells may come from the graft donor. The material was PBMCs, mostly from graft donor cells, obtained 360 days after TCRalphabeta/CD19-depleted stem cell transplant. Recombination joined TRBV15 with TRBJ2-5; TRBD2 could be the D gene, as 5 bases match. The CDR3 corresponds to CATSRGELGGKETQYF. The nucleotides read TGTGCCACCAGCAGAGGGGAACTAGGCGGAAAAGAGACCCAGTACTTC.